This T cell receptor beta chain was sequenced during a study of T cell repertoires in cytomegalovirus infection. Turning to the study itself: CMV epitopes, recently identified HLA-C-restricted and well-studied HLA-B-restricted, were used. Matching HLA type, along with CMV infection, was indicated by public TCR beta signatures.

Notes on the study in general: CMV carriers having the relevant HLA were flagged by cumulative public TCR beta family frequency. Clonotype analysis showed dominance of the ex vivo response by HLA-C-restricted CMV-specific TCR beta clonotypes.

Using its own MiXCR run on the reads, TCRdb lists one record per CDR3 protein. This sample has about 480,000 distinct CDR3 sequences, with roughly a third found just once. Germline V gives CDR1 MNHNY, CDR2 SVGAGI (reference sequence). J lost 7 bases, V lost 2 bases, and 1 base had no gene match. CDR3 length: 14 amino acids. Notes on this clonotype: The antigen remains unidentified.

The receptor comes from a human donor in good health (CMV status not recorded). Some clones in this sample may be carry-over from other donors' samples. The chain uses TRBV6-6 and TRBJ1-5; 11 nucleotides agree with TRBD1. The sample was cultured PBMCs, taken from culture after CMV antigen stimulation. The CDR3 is CASSYGTGGQPQHF. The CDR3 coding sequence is TGTGCCAGCAGTTACGGGACAGGGGGGCAGCCCCAGCATTTT.